The next 24 T cell receptor beta chains were all read from a single sample in a study of lymphopenia after photon versus proton radiotherapy. TCRdb keeps only in-frame clones here, not all; method: immunoSEQ multiplex PCR. The data show some 170,000 clones, with less than 90% seen just once and around 5% held by the top ten. The sample here was peripheral blood, taken from a patient treated with photon-based radiotherapy. These receptors all come from a man between 50 and 59 years old with gastric cancer.

The chain couples TRBV13 to TRBJ1-1; tentative D call: TRBD1 (5 bases). There are 14 residues in the CDR3. Trimming took off 6 bases at V and 1 base at J, with 12 bases between the two ends. Per the germline V gene, CDR1 is PRHDT and CDR2 is FYEKMQ (reference sequence). CDR3: CASSPDRKNTEAFF. The CDR3 DNA reads as TGTGCCAGCAGTCCCGACAGAAAGAACACTGAAGCTTTCTTT.

In this sample, this clone turned up once. The gene calls are TRBV5-6 and TRBJ2-5, with TRBD2 identical over 8 bases. The CDR3 has 16 amino acids. Unmatched junction bases numbered 8, after V lost 0 bases and J lost 4 bases. Germline V gene data show CDR1 as SGHDT and CDR2 as YYEEEE. CDR3 nucleotide sequence: TGTGCCAGCAGCTTGGCCGTAGCGGGACTGGTAGAGACCCAGTACTTC. Translated: CASSLAVAGLVETQYF. Full variable domain (missing parts from reference TRBV5-6 and TRBJ2-5): DAGVTQSPTHLIKTRGQQVTLRCSPKSGHDTVSWYQQALGQGPQFIFQYYEEEERQRGNFPDRFSGHQFPNYSSELNVNALLLGDSALYLCASSLAVAGLVETQYFGPGTRLLVL.

This clone appeared a few times. The junction shows a germline mismatch at one end, possibly a read error. This chain connects TRBV28 to TRBJ1-2; D is undetermined. This CDR3 is 14 amino acids long. CDR1 is MDHEN and CDR2 is SYDVKM in the germline V gene. CDR3 in amino acids: CASSLWTDNYGYTF. Here the CDR3 DNA reads TGTGCCAGCAGTCTATGGACGGACAACTATGGCTACACCTTC.

This clone came up once. The chain has TRBV5-6 and TRBJ1-2, with a tentative D call TRBD1 (6 bases). Trimming pared 1 base from V and 4 bases from J, leaving 14 bases between. Germline CDR1 SGHDT, CDR2 YYEEEE. The CDR3 covers 15 residues. The CDR3 sequence: CASSLMTGDVYGYTF. The DNA for the CDR3 is TGTGCCAGCAGCTTGATGACAGGCGATGTCTATGGCTACACCTTC.

This sequence joins TRBV10-3 and TRBJ1-2, with 8 bases aligning to TRBD1. V dropped 4 bases and J dropped 8; count of bases not matched to a gene: 9. The CDR3 runs 14 residues. Germline CDR1 ENHRY, CDR2 SYGVKD. The CDR3 nucleotides read TGTGCCATCAGTGCGGACAGGGACAAGGACGGCTACACCTTC. Encoded protein: CAISADRDKDGYTF.

This chain joins TRBV7-2 and TRBJ2-7; D unclear. V shed 0 bases and J shed 5 bases, with 8 bases lying between them. Germline assignment: CDR1 SGHTA and CDR2 FQGNSA. The CDR3 covers 13 residues. This CDR3 reads CASSLAHRNEQYF. CDR3 DNA: TGTGCCAGCAGCTTAGCGCATCGAAACGAGCAGTACTTC.

The gene calls are TRBV18 and TRBJ2-7; 10 bases agree with TRBD2. This CDR3 has 15 residues. V dropped 5 bases and J dropped 1; count of bases not matched to a gene: 5. Germline-derived CDR1 and CDR2 are KGHSH and LQKENI. This CDR3 is CASSELAGGSYEQYF. CDR3 coding DNA: TGTGCCAGCTCAGAATTAGCGGGAGGTTCCTACGAGCAGTACTTC.

The chain combines TRBV6-5 with TRBJ2-2; D not resolved. The CDR3 has 15 residues. CDR1 is MNHEY and CDR2 is SVGAGI in the germline V gene. Trimming left V 2 bases short and J 1 base short, with 8 bases between. The CDR3 sequence: CASSYGRKNTGELFF. The DNA of the CDR3 is TGTGCCAGCAGTTACGGCAGGAAGAACACCGGGGAGCTGTTTTTT.

The V call is TRBV6-1, the J call TRBJ1-4; D is unclear. Germline V CDR1 and CDR2: MNHNS, SASEGT. The V and J ends lost 8 bases and 0 bases respectively, with 13 bases between them. The CDR3 consists of 15 residues. For the CDR3, the DNA is TGTGCCAGCTCCAAGGACGGGTCAACTAATGAAAAACTGTTTTTT. It translates to CASSKDGSTNEKLFF.

The chain uses TRBV28 and TRBJ2-7, with 15 nucleotides matching TRBD2. The V gene's germline CDR1 is MDHEN and CDR2 SYDVKM. The CDR3 is made up of 17 amino acids. V was pared by 6 bases and J by 5 bases, with 11 bases of the junction left unmatched. This CDR3 reads CASSRTSGRAMSHEQYF. DNA for the CDR3: TGTGCCAGCAGCCGGACTAGCGGGAGGGCTATGAGCCACGAGCAGTACTTC.

The rearrangement joins TRBV19 to TRBJ2-2; D ambiguous. Trimming took 5 bases from V and 4 from J, leaving 8 bases between them. CDR1 is LNHDA and CDR2 is SQIVND in the germline V gene (reference sequence). The CDR3 is 13 amino acids. The CDR3 DNA is TGTGCCAGTAGTCCCCCGGGCACCGGGGAGCTGTTTTTT. It encodes CASSPPGTGELFF.

The chain uses TRBV18 and TRBJ2-7, with a possible D match to TRBD1 (6 bases). There are 15 residues in the CDR3. Trimming removed 5 bases at V and 5 bases at J, with 19 bases between. The germline V gene encodes CDR1 KGHSH and CDR2 LQKENI. The DNA of the CDR3 is TGTGCCAGCTCAGAAGACAGGCCCCCCCTCCACGAGCAGTACTTC. Its protein is CASSEDRPPLHEQYF.

The chain has TRBV5-1 and TRBJ1-1; 7 bases line up with TRBD1. Per the germline V gene, CDR1 is SGHRS and CDR2 is YFSETQ. The CDR3 is 14 residues long. V shed 4 bases, J shed 8 bases, and the junction held 11 bases outside the gene matches. CDR3 nucleotide sequence: TGCGCCAGCAGCGGCCTTGACAGGGCGAGGGAAGCTTTCTTT. Protein: CASSGLDRAREAFF.

This clone was counted a single time. This sequence joins TRBV5-1 and TRBJ2-1; possibly TRBD2 for D (5 bases). Trimming stripped 4 bases from V and 3 bases from J, with 8 bases between. This CDR3 spans 13 amino acids. Germline V gene sequence: CDR1 SGHRS, CDR2 YFSETQ. The CDR3 reads CASSGGYYNEQFF. The DNA for the CDR3 is TGCGCCAGCAGCGGAGGTTACTACAATGAGCAGTTCTTC.

The chain is built from TRBV27 and TRBJ1-2; 7 nucleotides agree with TRBD1. Trimming cost V 6 bases and J 4 bases; bases outside gene matches: 11. The germline V gene has CDR1 MNHEY and CDR2 SMNVEV (reference sequence). The CDR3 contains 15 residues. CDR3 sequence (DNA): TGTGCCAGCAGCCGGGAGGGACAGAATTTCTATGGCTACACCTTC. Residues: CASSREGQNFYGYTF.

The CDR3 loop is CASSLAGANTGELFF. The CDR3 DNA reads TGCGCCAGCAGCTTGGCCGGGGCCAACACCGGGGAGCTGTTTTTT. The chain combines TRBV5-1 with TRBJ2-2, with D perhaps matching TRBD1 or TRBD2 (5 bases each). Trimming took 0 bases from V and 2 from J, leaving 8 bases between them. Germline CDR1 SGHRS, CDR2 YFSETQ. The CDR3 is 15 amino acids.

This chain links TRBV30 with TRBJ1-3; no clear D. Trimming stripped 0 bases from V and 0 bases from J, with 3 bases between. Per the germline V gene, CDR1 is GTSNPN and CDR2 is SVGIG (reference sequence). The CDR3 length is 13 residues. Here the CDR3 DNA reads TGTGCCTGGAGTGTACTCTCTGGAAACACCATATATTTT. This codes for CAWSVLSGNTIYF.

The chain recombines TRBV7-9 with TRBJ2-1; D call uncertain. V was clipped by 2 bases and J by 6 bases, with 8 bases between them. Germline lookup yields CDR1 SEHNR and CDR2 FQNEAQ (reference sequence). The CDR3 has 13 amino acids. The CDR3 region has the DNA TGTGCCAGCAGCTTAACCCTGGGCAATGAGCAGTTCTTC. Its protein is CASSLTLGNEQFF.

The gene calls are TRBV4-1 and TRBJ2-3, with 11 bases identical to TRBD2. V lost 1 base to trimming and J lost 2 bases; unmatched junction nucleotides: 8. This CDR3 is 18 amino acids long. The germline gives CDR1 MGHRA, CDR2 YSYEKL. This CDR3 reads CASSQGPSGRPYTDTQYF. CDR3 nucleotides: TGCGCCAGCAGCCAAGGTCCTAGCGGGAGGCCTTACACAGATACGCAGTATTTT.

The chain employs TRBV28 and TRBJ1-2, with a tentative D call TRBD1 (5 bases). Trimming took off 7 bases at V and 8 bases at J, with 14 bases between the two ends. CDR3 length: 12 residues. The germline V gene has CDR1 MDHEN and CDR2 SYDVKM. The CDR3 spells CASMGLPRGYTF. DNA of the CDR3: TGTGCCAGCATGGGGCTACCAAGAGGCTACACCTTC.

This chain connects TRBV9 to TRBJ2-3; 8 positions match TRBD2. With V trimmed by 2 bases and J by 5 bases, 4 bases remained unmatched. The CDR3 runs 14 residues. CDR1 and CDR2 from the germline V gene are SGDLS and YYNGEE. The CDR3 protein is CASSVHAGGDTQYF. In DNA, the CDR3 is TGTGCCAGCAGCGTTCATGCGGGAGGAGATACGCAGTATTTT.

This rearrangement joins TRBV5-4 to TRBJ2-3, with 11 bases matching TRBD2. The CDR3 is 17 amino acids. CDR1 and CDR2 (germline): SGHNT, YYREEE (reference sequence). With 0 bases clipped from V and 2 bases from J, the junction kept 5 bases outside the gene matches. The CDR3 protein is CASSLGGLAAITDTQYF. The CDR3 DNA sequence: TGTGCCAGCAGCTTGGGGGGACTAGCGGCAATCACAGATACGCAGTATTTT.

The gene calls are TRBV5-1 and TRBJ2-2; maybe TRBD2 (6 bases). The ends were cut back, 2 bases at V and 7 bases at J, with 9 bases in the middle. The CDR3 has 13 amino acids. Germline V gives CDR1 SGHRS, CDR2 YFSETQ. The CDR3 is CASSLRGGGELFF. DNA for the CDR3: TGCGCCAGCAGCTTAAGGGGAGGCGGGGAGCTGTTTTTT.

The chain uses TRBV4-2 and TRBJ2-1; 10 bases map to TRBD2. The V gene's germline CDR1 is LGHNA and CDR2 YNFKEQ. J gave up 0 bases and V 0 bases, and 5 bases lay outside the gene matches. The CDR3 covers 18 residues. CDR3 loop: CASSQEGIAGGSYNEQFF. The CDR3 DNA follows: TGTGCCAGCAGCCAAGAGGGAATAGCGGGAGGCTCCTACAATGAGCAGTTCTTC.